This T cell receptor beta chain is drawn from a study of cytomegalovirus exposure and HLA in healthy donors. As for the study in general: A prior study identified 117 million unique TCR beta sequences from about 180 million T cells. Counted in an early data release were about 80 million unique TCRs from HLA-typed donors.

The PCR ran on 60 Vbeta and 13 Jbeta primers. Method: immunoSEQ multiplex PCR; TCRdb's copy keeps in-frame clones and lacks some. The table shows 110,000 to 150,000 clones, with 80% to 90% occurring only once. V was cut by 0 bases and J by 6 bases, with 16 bases left in between. CDR1 and CDR2 from the germline V gene are SGDLS and YYNGEE. The CDR3 runs to 15 residues. Study-wide points: TCR beta sequences reportedly predicted the HLA-A and HLA-B alleles of most subjects accurately.

Comments on this clone: Its cognate antigen is unknown.

The chain carries TRBV9 and TRBJ2-7, with D maybe TRBD1 (5 bases). Sequenced: PBMCs. The receptor was isolated from a woman in her 40s in good health and CMV-seropositive. CDR3 coding DNA: TGTGCCAGCAGCGTAGAAGGCAGGGAAACGGTCGAGCAGTACTTC. This sequence encodes CASSVEGRETVEQYF.